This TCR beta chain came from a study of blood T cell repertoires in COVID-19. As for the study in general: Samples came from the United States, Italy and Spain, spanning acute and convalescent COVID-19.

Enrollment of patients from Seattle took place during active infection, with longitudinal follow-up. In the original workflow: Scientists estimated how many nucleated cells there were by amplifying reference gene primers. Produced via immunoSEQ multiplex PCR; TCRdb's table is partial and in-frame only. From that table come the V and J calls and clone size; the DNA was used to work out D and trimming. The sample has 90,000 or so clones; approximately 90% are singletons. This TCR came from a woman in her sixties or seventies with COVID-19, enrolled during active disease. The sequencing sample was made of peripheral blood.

The CDR3 coding sequence is TGTGCCAGCAGCGTAGTTGGAGCCAGCTATGGCTACACCTTC. Translation gives CASSVVGASYGYTF. The chain employs TRBV9 and TRBJ1-2; no clear D gene. The CDR3 is 14 amino acids. V was cut by 0 bases and J by 4 bases, with 10 bases left in between. The germline gives CDR1 SGDLS, CDR2 YYNGEE.